Each of the 5 T cell receptor beta chains below was sequenced from the same sample in a study of blood T cell repertoires in COVID-19. Method: immunoSEQ multiplex PCR; TCRdb's copy keeps in-frame clones and lacks some. The table has 150,000 to 200,000 clones, 70% to 90% seen once. What was sequenced was peripheral blood. These receptors were collected from a man in his 60s with COVID-19, enrolled during active disease.

This clone has only one observation. V gene TRBV27 combines with J gene TRBJ1-3, with 8 bases that match TRBD1. V lost 3 bases and J lost 1; bases outside the gene matches: 2. Per germline, CDR1 MNHEY and CDR2 SMNVEV (reference sequence). This CDR3 contains 15 residues. The chain's CDR3 is CASSLQGASGNTIYF. The CDR3 region has the DNA TGTGCCAGCAGTTTGCAGGGGGCATCTGGAAACACCATATATTTT.

This clone was seen only a few times. The V call is TRBV7-9, the J call TRBJ2-7, with 12 bases matching TRBD2. The V gene's germline CDR1 is SEHNR and CDR2 FQNEAQ (reference sequence). This CDR3 region has 16 residues. The ends lost 5 bases at V and 0 bases at J; junction bases unmatched: 5. CDR3 sequence (DNA): TGTGCCAGCAGCGTGGGACTAGCGGGCAACTCCTACGAGCAGTACTTC. This encodes CASSVGLAGNSYEQYF.

The chain couples TRBV7-2 to TRBJ1-6; 7 nucleotides align to TRBD1. This CDR3 is built from 15 residues. V shed 5 bases, J shed 5 bases, and the junction held 6 bases outside the gene matches. CDR1 and CDR2 from the germline V gene are SGHTA and FQGNSA. The CDR3 region has the DNA TGTGCCAGCAGCAAGACAGGGCACAATAATTCACCCCTCCACTTT. It translates to CASSKTGHNNSPLHF.

The chain links TRBV6-6 to TRBJ1-5, with unresolved D. Trimming left V 0 bases short and J 0 bases short, with 6 bases between. The length of the CDR3 is 15 residues. Germline V lookup: CDR1 MNHNY, CDR2 SVGAGI (reference sequence). This CDR3 is CASSYSTNSNQPQHF. CDR3 bases: TGTGCCAGCAGTTACTCGACAAATAGCAATCAGCCCCAGCATTTT.

The chain combines TRBV7-9 with TRBJ2-2, with D perhaps TRBD1 (5 bases). Trimming took 5 bases from V and 1 from J, leaving 8 bases between them. CDR3 length: 14 residues. Germline V gene lookup returns CDR1 SEHNR and CDR2 FQNEAQ (reference sequence). CDR3 bases: TGTGCCAGCAGCCCTAGGGGGAACACCGGGGAGCTGTTTTTT. The encoded protein is CASSPRGNTGELFF.